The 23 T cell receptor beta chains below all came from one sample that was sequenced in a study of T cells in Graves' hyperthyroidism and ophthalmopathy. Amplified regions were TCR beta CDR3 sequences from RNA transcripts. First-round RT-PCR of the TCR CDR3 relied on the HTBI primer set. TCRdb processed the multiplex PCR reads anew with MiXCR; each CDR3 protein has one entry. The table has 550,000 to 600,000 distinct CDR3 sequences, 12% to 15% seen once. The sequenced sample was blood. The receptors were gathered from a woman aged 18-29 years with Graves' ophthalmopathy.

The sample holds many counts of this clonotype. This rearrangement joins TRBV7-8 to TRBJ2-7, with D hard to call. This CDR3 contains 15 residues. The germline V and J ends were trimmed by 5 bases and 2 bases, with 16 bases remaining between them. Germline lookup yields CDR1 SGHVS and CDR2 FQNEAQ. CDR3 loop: CASSPRRARPYEQYF. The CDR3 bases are TGTGCCAGCAGCCCCAGACGAGCCCGCCCCTACGAGCAGTACTTC. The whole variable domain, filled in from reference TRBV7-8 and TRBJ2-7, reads GAGVSQSPRYKVAKRGQDVALRCDPISGHVSLFWYQQALGQGPEFLTYFQNEAQLDKSGLPSDRFFAERPEGSVSTLKIQRTQQEDSAVYLCASSPRRARPYEQYFGPGTRLTVT.

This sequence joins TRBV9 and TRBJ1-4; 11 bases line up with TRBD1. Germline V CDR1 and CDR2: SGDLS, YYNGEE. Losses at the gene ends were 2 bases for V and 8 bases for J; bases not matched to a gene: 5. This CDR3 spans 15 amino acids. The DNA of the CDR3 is TGTGCCAGCAGCGTCGGACAGGGGGCGGAAGAAAAACTGTTTTTT. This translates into CASSVGQGAEEKLFF.

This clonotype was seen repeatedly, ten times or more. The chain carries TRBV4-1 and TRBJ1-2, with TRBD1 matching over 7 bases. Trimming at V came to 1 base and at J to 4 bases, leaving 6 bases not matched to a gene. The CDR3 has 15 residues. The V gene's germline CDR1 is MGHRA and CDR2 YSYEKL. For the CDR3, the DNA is TGCGCCAGCAGCCAAGGGACAGGACGGGGCTATGGCTACACCTTC. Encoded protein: CASSQGTGRGYGYTF.

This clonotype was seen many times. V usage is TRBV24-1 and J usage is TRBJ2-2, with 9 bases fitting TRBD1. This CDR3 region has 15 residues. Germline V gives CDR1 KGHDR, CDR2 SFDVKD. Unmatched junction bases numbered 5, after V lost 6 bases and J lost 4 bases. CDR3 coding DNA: TGTGCCACCAGTACAGGGGGCGCGGGCACCGGGGAGCTGTTTTTT. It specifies CATSTGGAGTGELFF.

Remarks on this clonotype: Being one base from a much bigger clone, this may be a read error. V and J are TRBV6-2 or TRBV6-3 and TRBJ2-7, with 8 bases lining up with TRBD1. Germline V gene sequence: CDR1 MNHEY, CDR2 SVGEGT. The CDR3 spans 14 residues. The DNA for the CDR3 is TGTGCCAGCACCTCGGACAGGGTAGTATACGAGCAGTGCTTC. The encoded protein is CASTSDRVVYEQCF.

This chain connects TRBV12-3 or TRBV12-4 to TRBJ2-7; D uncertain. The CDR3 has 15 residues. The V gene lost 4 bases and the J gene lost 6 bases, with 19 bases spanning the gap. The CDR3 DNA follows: TGTGCCAGCAGTTCCTTATTAGGACCTATGCGCGAGCAGTACTTC. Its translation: CASSSLLGPMREQYF.

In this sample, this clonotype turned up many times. CDR3: CASSSSAEWGGYTF. DNA for the CDR3: TGTGCCAGCAGTTCCTCGGCAGAGTGGGGTGGCTACACCTTC. This rearrangement joins TRBV6-2 or TRBV6-3 to TRBJ1-2, with D unclear. The CDR3 is 14 residues long. Deletions cut 4 bases from V and 7 bases from J, with 16 bases between. Looked up from germline, CDR1 is MNHEY and CDR2 is SVGEGT.

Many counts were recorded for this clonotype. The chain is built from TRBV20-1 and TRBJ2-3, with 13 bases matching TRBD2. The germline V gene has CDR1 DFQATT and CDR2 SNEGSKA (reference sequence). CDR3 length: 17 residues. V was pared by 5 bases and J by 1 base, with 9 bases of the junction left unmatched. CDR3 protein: CSARGLAGSGGTDTQYF. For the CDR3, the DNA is TGCAGTGCTCGGGGACTAGCGGGGTCGGGAGGCACAGATACGCAGTATTTT.

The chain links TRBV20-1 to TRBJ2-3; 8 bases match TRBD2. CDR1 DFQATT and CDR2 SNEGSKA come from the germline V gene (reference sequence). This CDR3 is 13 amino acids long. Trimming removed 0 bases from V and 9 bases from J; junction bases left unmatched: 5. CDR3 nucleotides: TGCAGTGCTAGAGATCTAACGGGGGGGACGCAGTATTTT. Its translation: CSARDLTGGTQYF.

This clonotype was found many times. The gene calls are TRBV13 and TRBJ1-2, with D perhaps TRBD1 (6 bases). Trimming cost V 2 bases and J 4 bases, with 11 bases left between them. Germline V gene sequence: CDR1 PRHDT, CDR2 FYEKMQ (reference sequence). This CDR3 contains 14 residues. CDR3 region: CASSLIQGTYGYTF. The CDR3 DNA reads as TGTGCCAGCAGCTTAATCCAGGGGACCTATGGCTACACCTTC.

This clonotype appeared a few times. In DNA, the CDR3 is TGTGCTGTGGGGGTTCTATCGCAGTACTTC. This codes for CAVGVLSQYF. J is TRBJ2-7 and V is TRBV6-1, with D possibly called TRBD1 or TRBD2 (5 bases each). The CDR3 extends over 10 amino acids. The V gene's germline CDR1 is MNHNS and CDR2 SASEGT.

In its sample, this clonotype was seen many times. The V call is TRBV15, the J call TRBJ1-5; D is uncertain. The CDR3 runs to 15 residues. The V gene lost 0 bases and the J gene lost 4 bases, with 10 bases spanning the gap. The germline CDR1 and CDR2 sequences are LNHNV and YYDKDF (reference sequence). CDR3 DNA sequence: TGTGCCACCAGCAGAGATTACGGATCGAATCAGCCCCAGCATTTT. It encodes CATSRDYGSNQPQHF.

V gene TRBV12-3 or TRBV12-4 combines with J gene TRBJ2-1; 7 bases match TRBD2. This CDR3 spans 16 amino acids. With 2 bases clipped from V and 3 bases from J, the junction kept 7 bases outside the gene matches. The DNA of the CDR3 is TGTGCCAGCAGTTTATCCCCCAGCGGGATCTACAATGAGCAGTTCTTC. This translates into CASSLSPSGIYNEQFF.

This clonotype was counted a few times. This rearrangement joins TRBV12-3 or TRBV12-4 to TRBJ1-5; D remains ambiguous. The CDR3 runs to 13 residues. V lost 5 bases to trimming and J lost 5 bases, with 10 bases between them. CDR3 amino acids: CASSPDGYQPQHF. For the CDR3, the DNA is TGTGCCAGCAGTCCGGACGGCTATCAGCCCCAGCATTTT.

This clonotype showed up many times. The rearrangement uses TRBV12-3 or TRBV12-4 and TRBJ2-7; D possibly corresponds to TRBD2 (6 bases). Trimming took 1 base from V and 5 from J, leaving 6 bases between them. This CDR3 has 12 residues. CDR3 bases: TGTGCCAGCAGTTTAGGGAGGGACGAGCAGTACTTC. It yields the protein CASSLGRDEQYF.

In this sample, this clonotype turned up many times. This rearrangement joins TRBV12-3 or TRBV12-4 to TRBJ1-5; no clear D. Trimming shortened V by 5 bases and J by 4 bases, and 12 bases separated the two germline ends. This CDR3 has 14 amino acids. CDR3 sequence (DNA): TGTGCCAGCAGTCTAGACGGTAATAATCAGCCCCAGCATTTT. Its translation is CASSLDGNNQPQHF.

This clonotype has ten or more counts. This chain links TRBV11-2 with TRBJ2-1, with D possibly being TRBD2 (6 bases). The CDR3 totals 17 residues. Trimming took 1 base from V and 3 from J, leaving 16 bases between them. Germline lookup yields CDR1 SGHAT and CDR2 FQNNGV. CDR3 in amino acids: CASSLVLGGLNYNEQFF. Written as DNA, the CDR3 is TGTGCCAGCAGCTTAGTTCTCGGGGGACTGAACTACAATGAGCAGTTCTTC.

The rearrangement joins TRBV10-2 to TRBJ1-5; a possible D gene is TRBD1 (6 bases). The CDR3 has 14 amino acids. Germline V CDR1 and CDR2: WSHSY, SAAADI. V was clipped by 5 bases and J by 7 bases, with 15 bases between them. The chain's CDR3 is CASSRQVDGQPQHF. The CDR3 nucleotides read TGCGCCAGCAGTAGACAGGTAGATGGACAGCCCCAGCATTTT.

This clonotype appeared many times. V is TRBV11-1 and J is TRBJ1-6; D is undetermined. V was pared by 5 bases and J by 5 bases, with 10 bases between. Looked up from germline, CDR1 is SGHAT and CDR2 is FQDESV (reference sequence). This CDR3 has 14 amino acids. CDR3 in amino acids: CASSPNSDNSPLHF. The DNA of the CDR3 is TGTGCCAGCAGCCCGAATTCGGATAATTCACCCCTCCACTTT.

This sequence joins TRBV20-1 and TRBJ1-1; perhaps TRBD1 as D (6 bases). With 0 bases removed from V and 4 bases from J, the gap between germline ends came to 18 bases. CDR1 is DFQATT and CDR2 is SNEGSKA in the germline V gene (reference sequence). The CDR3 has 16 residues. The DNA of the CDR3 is TGCAGTGCTAGAGATCTTTCGGGGGCGGGGGGCACTGAAGCTTTCTTT. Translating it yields CSARDLSGAGGTEAFF.

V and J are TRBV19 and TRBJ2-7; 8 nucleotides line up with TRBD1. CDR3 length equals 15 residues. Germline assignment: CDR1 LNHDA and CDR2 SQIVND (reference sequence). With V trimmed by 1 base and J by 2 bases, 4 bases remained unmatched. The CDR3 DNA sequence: TGTGCCAGTAGTATAGCAGCAGGGGGCCCCTACGAGCAGTACTTC. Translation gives CASSIAAGGPYEQYF.

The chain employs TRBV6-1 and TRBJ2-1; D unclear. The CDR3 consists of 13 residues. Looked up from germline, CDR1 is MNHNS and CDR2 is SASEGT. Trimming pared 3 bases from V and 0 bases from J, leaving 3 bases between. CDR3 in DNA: TGTGCCAGCAGTGATAACTCCTACAATGAGCAGTTCTTC. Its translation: CASSDNSYNEQFF.

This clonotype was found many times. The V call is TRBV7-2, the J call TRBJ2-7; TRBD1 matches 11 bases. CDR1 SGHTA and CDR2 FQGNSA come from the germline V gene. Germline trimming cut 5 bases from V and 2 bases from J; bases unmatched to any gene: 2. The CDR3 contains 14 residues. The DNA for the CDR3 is TGTGCCAGCAGCGGACAGGGGGCGCCCTACGAGCAGTACTTC. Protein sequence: CASSGQGAPYEQYF.